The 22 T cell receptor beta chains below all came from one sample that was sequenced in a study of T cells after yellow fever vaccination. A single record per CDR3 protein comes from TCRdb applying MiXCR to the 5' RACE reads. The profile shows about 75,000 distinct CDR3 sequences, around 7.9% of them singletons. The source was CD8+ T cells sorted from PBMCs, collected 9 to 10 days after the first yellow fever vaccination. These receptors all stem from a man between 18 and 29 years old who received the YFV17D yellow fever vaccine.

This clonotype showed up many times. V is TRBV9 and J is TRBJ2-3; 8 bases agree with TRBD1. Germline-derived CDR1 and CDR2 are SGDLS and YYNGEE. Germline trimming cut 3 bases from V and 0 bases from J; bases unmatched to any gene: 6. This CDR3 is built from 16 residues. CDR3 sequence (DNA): TGTGCCAGCAGCGCCAGGGGGCGATTAAGCACAGATACGCAGTATTTT. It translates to CASSARGRLSTDTQYF.

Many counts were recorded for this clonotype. The CDR3 sequence is CATSTWTDYNEQFF. Written as DNA, the CDR3 is TGTGCCACCAGCACGTGGACAGACTACAATGAGCAGTTCTTC. The genes are TRBV15 and TRBJ2-1; TRBD1 might be the D (6 bases). CDR1 and CDR2 (germline): LNHNV, YYDKDF (reference sequence). Deletions cut 4 bases from V and 3 bases from J, with 10 bases between. This CDR3 spans 14 amino acids. Full variable domain (remainder filled in from reference TRBV15 and TRBJ2-1): DAMVIQNPRYQVTQFGKPVTLSCSQTLNHNVMYWYQQKSSQAPKLLFHYYDKDFNNEADTPDNFQSRRPNTSFCFLDIRSPGLGDTAMYLCATSTWTDYNEQFFGPGTRLTVL.

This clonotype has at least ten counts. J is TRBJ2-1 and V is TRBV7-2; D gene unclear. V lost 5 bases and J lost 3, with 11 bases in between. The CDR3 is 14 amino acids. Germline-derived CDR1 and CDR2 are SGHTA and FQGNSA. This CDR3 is CASSQPPYYNEQFF. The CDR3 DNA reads TGTGCCAGCAGCCAACCCCCTTACTACAATGAGCAGTTCTTC.

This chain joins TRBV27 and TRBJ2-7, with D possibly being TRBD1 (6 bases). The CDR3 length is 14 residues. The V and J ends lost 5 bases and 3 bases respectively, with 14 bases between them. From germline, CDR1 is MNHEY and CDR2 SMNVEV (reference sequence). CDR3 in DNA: TGTGCCAGCAGTACCTACCGACAGGACTACGAGCAGTACTTC. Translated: CASSTYRQDYEQYF.

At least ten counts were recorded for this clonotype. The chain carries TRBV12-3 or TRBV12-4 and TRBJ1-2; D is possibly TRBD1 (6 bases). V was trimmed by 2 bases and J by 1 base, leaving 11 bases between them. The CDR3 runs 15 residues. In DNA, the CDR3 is TGTGCCAGCAGTTTACCAGGGGCCATTAACTATGGCTACACCTTC. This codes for CASSLPGAINYGYTF.

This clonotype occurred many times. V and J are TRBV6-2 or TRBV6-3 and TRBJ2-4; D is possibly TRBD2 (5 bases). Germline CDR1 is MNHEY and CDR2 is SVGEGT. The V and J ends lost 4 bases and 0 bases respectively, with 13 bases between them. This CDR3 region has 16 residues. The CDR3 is CASSSWTVLAKNIQYF. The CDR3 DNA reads TGTGCCAGCAGTTCCTGGACTGTACTAGCCAAAAACATTCAGTACTTC.

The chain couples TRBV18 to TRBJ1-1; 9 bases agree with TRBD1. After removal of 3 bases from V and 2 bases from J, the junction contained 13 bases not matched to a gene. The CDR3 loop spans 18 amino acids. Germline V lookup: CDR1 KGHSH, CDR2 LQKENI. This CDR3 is CASSPKDRGWGFNTEAFF. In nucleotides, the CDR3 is TGTGCCAGCTCACCCAAGGACAGGGGTTGGGGTTTTAACACTGAAGCTTTCTTT.

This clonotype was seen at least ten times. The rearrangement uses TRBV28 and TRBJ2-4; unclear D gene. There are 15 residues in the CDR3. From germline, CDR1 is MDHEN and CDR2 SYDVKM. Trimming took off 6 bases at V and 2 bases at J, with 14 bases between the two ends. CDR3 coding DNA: TGTGCCAGCAGGAGCCAAACCACGTCCAAAAACATTCAGTACTTC. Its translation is CASRSQTTSKNIQYF. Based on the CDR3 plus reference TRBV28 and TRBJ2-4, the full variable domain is DVKVTQSSRYLVKRTGEKVFLECVQDMDHENMFWYRQDPGLGLRLIYFSYDVKMKEKGDIPEGYSVSREKKERFSLILESASTNQTSMYLCASRSQTTSKNIQYFGAGTRLSVL.

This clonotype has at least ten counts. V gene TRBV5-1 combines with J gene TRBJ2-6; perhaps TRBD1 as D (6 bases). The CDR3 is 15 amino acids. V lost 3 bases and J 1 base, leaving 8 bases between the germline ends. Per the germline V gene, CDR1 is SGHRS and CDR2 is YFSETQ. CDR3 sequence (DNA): TGCGCCAGCAGCTCCACAGGGTCTGGGGCCAACGTCCTGACTTTC. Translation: CASSSTGSGANVLTF.

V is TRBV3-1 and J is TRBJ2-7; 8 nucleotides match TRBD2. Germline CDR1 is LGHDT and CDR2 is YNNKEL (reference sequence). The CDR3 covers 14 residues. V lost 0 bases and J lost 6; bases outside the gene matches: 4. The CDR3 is CASSQDGSGGEQYF. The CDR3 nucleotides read TGTGCCAGCAGCCAAGATGGGAGCGGGGGCGAGCAGTACTTC.

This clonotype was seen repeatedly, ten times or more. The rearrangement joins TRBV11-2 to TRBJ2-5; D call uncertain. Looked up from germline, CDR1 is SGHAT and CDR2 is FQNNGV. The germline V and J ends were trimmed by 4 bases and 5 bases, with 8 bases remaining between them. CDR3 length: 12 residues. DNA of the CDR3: TGTGCCAGCAGCTCCCGCCAGGAGACCCAGTACTTC. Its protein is CASSSRQETQYF.

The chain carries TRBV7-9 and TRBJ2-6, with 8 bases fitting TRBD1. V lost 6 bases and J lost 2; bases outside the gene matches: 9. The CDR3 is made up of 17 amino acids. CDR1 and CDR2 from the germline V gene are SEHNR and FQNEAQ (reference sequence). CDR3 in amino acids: CASRRTGQGAGANVLTF. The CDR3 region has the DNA TGTGCCAGCAGAAGGACAGGGCAGGGGGCTGGGGCCAACGTCCTGACTTTC.

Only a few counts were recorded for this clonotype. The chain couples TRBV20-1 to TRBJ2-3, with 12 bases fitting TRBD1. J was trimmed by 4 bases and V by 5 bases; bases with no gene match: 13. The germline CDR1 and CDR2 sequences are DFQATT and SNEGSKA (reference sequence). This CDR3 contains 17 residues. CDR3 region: CSAVRDRGRLGADTQYF. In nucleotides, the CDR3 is TGCAGTGCTGTCCGGGACAGGGGGCGTTTAGGTGCAGATACGCAGTATTTT.

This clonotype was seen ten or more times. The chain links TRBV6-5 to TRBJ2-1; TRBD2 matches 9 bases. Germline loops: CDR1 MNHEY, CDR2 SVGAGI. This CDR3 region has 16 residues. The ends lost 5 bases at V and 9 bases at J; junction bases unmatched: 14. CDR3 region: CASSLSTSGVIGEQFF. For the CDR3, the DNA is TGTGCCAGCAGTCTCTCGACTAGCGGTGTAATCGGTGAGCAGTTCTTC.

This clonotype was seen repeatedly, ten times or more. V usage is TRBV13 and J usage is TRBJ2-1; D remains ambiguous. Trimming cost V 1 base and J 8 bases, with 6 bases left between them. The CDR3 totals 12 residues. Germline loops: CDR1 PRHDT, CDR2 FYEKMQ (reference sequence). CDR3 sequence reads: CASSLVKHEQFF. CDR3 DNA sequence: TGTGCCAGCAGCTTAGTGAAACATGAGCAGTTCTTC.

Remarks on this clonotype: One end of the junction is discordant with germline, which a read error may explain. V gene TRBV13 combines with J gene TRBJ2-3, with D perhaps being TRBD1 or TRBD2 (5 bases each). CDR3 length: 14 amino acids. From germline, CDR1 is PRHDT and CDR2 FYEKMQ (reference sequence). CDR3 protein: CASSFGTPTNTQYF. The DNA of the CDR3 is TGTGCCAGCAGCTTCGGGACCCCCACAAATACGCAGTATTTT.

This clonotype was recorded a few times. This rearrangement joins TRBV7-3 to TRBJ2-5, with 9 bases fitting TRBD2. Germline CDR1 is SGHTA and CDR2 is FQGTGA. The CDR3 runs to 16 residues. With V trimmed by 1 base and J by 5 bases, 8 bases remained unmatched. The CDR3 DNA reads TGTGCCAGCAGCTTAAGAAGCGGGGGGCCTGGGGAGACCCAGTACTTC. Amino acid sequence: CASSLRSGGPGETQYF.

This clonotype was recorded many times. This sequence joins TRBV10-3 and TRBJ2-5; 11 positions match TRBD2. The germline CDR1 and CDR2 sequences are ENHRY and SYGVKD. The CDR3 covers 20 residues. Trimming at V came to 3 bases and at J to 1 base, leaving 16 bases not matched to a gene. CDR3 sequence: CAISDPITSGGPTLQETQYF. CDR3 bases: TGTGCCATCAGTGACCCAATAACTAGCGGGGGCCCGACTCTCCAAGAGACCCAGTACTTC.

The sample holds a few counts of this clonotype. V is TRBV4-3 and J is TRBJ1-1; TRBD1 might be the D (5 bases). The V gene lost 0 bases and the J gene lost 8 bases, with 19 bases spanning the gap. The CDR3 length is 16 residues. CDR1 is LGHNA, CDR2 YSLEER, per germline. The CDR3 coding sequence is TGCGCCAGCAGCCAAGATATATCACGCGGGGCCGCGGAAGCTTTCTTT. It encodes CASSQDISRGAAEAFF.

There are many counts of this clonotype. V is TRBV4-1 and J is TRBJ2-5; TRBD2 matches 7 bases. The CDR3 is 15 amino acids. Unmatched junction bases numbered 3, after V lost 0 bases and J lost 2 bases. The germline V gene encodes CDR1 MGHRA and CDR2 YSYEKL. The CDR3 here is CASSQESGAQETQYF. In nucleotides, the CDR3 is TGCGCCAGCAGCCAAGAGAGCGGGGCACAAGAGACCCAGTACTTC.

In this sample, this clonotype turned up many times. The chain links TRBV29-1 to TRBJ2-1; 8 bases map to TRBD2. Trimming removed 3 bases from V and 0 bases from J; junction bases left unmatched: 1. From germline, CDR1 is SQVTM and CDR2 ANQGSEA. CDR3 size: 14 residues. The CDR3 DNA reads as TGCAGCGTTGACCGGGGGGGCTCCTACAATGAGCAGTTCTTC. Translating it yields CSVDRGGSYNEQFF.

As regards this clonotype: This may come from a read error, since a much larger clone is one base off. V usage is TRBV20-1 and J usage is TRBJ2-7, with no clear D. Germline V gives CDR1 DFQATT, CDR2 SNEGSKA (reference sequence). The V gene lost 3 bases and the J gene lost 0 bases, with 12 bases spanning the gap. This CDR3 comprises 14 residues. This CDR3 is CSASGQVSSYEQYF. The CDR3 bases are TGCAGTGCTAGCGGGCAGGTGAGCTCCTACGAGCAGTACTTC.